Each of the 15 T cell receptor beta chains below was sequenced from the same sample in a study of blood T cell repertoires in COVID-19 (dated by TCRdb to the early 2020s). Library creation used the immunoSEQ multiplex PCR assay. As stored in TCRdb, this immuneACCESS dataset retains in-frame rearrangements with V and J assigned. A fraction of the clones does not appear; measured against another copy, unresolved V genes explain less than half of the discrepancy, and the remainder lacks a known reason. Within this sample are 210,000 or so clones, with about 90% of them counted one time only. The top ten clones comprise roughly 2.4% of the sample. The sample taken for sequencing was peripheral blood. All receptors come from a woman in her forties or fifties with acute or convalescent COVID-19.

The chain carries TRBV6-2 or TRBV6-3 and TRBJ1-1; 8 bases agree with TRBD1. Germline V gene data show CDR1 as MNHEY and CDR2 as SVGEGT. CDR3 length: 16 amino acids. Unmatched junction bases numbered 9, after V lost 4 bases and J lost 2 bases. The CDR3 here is CASSSARGRPNTEAFF. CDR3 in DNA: TGTGCCAGCAGTTCGGCCAGGGGGCGACCAAACACTGAAGCTTTCTTT.

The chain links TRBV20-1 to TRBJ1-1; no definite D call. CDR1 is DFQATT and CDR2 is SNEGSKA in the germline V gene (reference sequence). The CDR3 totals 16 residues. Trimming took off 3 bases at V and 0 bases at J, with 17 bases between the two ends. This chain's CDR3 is CSASKESGLLNTEAFF. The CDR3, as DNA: TGCAGTGCTAGTAAGGAAAGTGGGCTCCTGAACACTGAAGCTTTCTTT.

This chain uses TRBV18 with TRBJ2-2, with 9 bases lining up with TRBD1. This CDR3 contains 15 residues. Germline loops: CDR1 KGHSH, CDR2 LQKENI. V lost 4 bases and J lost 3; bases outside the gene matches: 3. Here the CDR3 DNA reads TGTGCCAGCTCACAGGGACAGGGATACACCGGGGAGCTGTTTTTT. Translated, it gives CASSQGQGYTGELFF.

CDR3 sequence reads: CASSASLGGELFF. CDR3 DNA: TGTGCCAGTAGTGCATCTCTCGGCGGGGAGCTGTTTTTT. The rearrangement links TRBV19 to TRBJ2-2; D uncertain. Germline values: CDR1 LNHDA, CDR2 SQIVND (reference sequence). This CDR3 contains 13 residues. Trimming removed 5 bases from V and 7 bases from J, with 11 bases in between.

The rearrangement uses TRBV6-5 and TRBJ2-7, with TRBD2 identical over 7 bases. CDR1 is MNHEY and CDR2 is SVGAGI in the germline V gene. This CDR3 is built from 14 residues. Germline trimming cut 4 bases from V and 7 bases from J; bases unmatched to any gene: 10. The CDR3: CASSSLSGVGEQYF. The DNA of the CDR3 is TGTGCCAGCAGTTCCTTAAGCGGGGTAGGGGAGCAGTACTTC.

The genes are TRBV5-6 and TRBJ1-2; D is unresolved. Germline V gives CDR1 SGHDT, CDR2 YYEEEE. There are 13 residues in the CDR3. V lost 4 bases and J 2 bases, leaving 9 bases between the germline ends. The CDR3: CASSGVQNYGYTF. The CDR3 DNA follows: TGTGCCAGCAGCGGAGTGCAGAACTATGGCTACACCTTC.

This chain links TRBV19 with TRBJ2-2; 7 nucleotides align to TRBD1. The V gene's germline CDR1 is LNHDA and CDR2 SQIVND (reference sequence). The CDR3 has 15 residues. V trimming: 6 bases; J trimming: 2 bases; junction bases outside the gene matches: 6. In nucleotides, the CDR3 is TGTGCCAGTAGGAGGACAGGTCTAAACACCGGGGAGCTGTTTTTT. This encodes CASRRTGLNTGELFF.

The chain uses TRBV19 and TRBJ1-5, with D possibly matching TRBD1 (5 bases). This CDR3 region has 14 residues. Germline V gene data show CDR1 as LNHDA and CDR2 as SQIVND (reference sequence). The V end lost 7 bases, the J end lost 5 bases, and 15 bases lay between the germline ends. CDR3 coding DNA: TGTGCCAGTAACCGGGACTCTCGGGATCAGCCCCAGCATTTT. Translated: CASNRDSRDQPQHF.

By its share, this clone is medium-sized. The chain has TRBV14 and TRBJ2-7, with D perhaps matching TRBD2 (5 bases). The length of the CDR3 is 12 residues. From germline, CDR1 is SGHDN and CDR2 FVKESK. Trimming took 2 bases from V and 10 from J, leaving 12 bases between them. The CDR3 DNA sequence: TGTGCCAGCAGCCAAAGAGGGTCGAAACAGTACTTC. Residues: CASSQRGSKQYF. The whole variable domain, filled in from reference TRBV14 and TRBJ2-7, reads EAGVTQFPSHSVIEKGQTVTLRCDPISGHDNLYWYRRVMGKEIKFLLHFVKESKQDESGMPNNRFLAERTGGTYSTLKVQPAELEDSGVYFCASSQRGSKQYFGPGTRLTVT.

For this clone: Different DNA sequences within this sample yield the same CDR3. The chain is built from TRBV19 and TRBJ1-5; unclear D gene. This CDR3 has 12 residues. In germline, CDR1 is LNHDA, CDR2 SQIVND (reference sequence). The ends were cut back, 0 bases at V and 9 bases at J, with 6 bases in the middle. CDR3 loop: CASSIEGGPQHF. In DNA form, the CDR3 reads TGTGCCAGTAGTATAGAAGGCGGGCCCCAGCATTTT. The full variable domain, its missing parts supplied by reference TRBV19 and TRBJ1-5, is DGGITQSPKYLFRKEGQNVTLSCEQNLNHDAMYWYRQDPGQGLRLIYYSQIVNDFQKGDIAEGYSVSREKKESFPLTVTSAQKNPTAFYLCASSIEGGPQHFGDGTRLSIL.

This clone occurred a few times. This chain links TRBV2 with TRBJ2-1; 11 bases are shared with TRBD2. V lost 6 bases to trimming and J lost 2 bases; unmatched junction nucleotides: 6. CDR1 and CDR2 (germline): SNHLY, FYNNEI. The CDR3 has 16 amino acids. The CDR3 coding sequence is TGTGCCAGCAGGCTAGCGGGAGGAGTGGCCTACAATGAGCAGTTCTTC. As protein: CASRLAGGVAYNEQFF.

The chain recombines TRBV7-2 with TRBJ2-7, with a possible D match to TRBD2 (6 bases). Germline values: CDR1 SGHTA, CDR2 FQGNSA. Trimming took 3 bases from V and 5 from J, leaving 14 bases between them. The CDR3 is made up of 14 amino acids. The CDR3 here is CASSLEEGPHEQYF. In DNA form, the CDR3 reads TGTGCCAGCAGCTTGGAGGAGGGCCCCCACGAGCAGTACTTC.

The CDR3 DNA is TGTGCCAGCAGCTTAGAGACAGGGTCCAATTCACCCCTCCACTTT. Its protein is CASSLETGSNSPLHF. This sequence joins TRBV7-2 and TRBJ1-6; 7 bases align to TRBD1. The CDR3 loop spans 15 amino acids. From germline, CDR1 is SGHTA and CDR2 FQGNSA. J lost 7 bases, V lost 1 base, and 4 bases had no gene match.

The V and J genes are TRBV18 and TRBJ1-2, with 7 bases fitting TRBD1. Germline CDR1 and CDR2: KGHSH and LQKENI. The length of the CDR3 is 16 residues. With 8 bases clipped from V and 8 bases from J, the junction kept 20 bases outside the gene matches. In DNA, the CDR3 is TGTGCCAGCGCGCGCCAAGGGGGCGCAGTGGCAGTCGGCTACACCTTC. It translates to CASARQGGAVAVGYTF.

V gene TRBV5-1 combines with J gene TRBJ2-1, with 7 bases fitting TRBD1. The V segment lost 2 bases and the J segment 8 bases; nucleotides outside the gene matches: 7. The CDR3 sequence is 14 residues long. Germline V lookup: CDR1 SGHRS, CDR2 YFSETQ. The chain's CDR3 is CASSLRQGHDEQFF. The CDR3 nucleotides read TGCGCCAGCAGCTTAAGACAGGGTCACGATGAGCAGTTCTTC.